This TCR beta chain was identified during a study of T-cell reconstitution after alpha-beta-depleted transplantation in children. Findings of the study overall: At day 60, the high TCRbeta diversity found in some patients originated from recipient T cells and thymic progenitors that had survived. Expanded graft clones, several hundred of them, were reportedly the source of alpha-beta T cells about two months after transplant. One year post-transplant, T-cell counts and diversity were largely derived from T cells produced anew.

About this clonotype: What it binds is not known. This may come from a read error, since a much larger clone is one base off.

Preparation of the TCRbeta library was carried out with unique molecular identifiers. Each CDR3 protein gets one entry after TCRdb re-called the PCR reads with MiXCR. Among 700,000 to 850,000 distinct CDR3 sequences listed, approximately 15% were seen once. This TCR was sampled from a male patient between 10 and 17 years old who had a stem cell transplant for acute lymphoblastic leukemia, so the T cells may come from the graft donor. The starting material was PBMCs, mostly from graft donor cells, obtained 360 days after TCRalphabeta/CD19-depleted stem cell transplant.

The CDR3, as DNA: TGTGCCAGCTGTTCATCACAGTTACCGTCACACCGGTCTGGAAACACCATATATTTT. Protein product: CASCSSQLPSHRSGNTIYF. The chain links TRBV3-1 to TRBJ1-3; D is unresolved. Germline V gene sequence: CDR1 LGHDT, CDR2 YNNKEL (reference sequence). The CDR3 sequence is 19 residues long. V was trimmed by 8 bases and J by 1 base, leaving 27 bases between them.